The TCR beta chain under discussion was sequenced for a study of cytomegalovirus exposure and HLA in healthy donors. Notes on the study in general: Reports indicated that the classifier achieved high specificity and sensitivity in diagnosing cytomegalovirus status.

Method: immunoSEQ multiplex PCR; TCRdb's copy keeps in-frame clones and lacks some. The profile covers approximately 270,000 clones, with about 88% appearing a single time and about 12% taken by the ten largest. To note about this clone: Its antigen is still unknown.

The CDR3 loop spans 14 amino acids. Germline assignment: CDR1 MNHEY and CDR2 SMNVEV (reference sequence). Trimming took 7 bases from V and 0 from J, leaving 13 bases between them. Sequencing input: PBMCs. This clonotype originated in a man between 18 and 29 years old in good health and CMV-seropositive. The chain uses TRBV27 and TRBJ2-7, with D possibly being TRBD1 or TRBD2 (5 bases each). The chain's CDR3 is CASKELGTSYEQYF. The CDR3 DNA reads TGTGCCAGCAAGGAACTCGGGACCTCCTACGAGCAGTACTTC.